The sequence of this TCR beta chain was determined in a study of cytomegalovirus exposure and HLA in healthy donors. Data came from immunoSEQ multiplex PCR; TCRdb stores just in-frame clones and leaves some out. The top ten clones hold about 6.4% of a sample with 140,000 or so clones, about 90% of them seen once. The CDR3 loop spans 18 amino acids. Trimming took off 0 bases at V and 3 bases at J, with 16 bases between the two ends. CDR1 is SGHRS, CDR2 YFSETQ, per germline. The clonotype was recovered from a young woman in good health and CMV-seropositive. Sequenced input: PBMCs. The chain links TRBV5-1 to TRBJ2-6, with D unresolved. CDR3 protein: CASSLVVMASGGANVLTF. The CDR3 region has the DNA TGCGCCAGCAGCTTGGTGGTCATGGCATCGGGTGGGGCCAACGTCCTGACTTTC.